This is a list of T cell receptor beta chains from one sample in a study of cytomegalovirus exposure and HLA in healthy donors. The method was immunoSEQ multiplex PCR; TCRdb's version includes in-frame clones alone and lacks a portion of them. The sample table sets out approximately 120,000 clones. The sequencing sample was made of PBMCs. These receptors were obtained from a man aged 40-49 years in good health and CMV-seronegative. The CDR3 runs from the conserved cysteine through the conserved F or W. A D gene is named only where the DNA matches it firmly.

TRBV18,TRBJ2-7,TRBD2,TGTGCCAGCTCACCACGCCTAACTAGCGCGGTGGAGGGGCAGTACTTC,CASSPRLTSAVEGQYF
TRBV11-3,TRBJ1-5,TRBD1,TGTGCCAGCAGCTTCACAGGGGATATTCAGCCCCAGCATTTT,CASSFTGDIQPQHF
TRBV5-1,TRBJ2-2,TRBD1,TGCGCCAGCAAAGACAGGGTCGACACCGGGGAGCTGTTTTTT,CASKDRVDTGELFF
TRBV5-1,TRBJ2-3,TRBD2,TGCGCCAGCAGCTTGACCGGACTAGCGGGAGCGGCAGATACGCAGTATTTT,CASSLTGLAGAADTQYF
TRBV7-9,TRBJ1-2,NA,TGTGCCAGCAGCTTAGCAGGGGACTATGGCTACACCTTC,CASSLAGDYGYTF
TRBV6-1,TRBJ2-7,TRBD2,TGTGCCAGCAGGGGACTAGCGGGATCTAGAGAGCAGTACTTC,CASRGLAGSREQYF
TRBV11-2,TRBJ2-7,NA,TGTGCCAGCAGCTCAGGGAATGTAGGCGAGCAGTACTTC,CASSSGNVGEQYF
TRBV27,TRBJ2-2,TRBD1,TGTGCCAGCAGTTTAAACAGGGGAGTTACCGGGGAGCTGTTTTTT,CASSLNRGVTGELFF
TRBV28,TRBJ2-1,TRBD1,TGTGCCAGCAGTTTGACAGGGGCCCGATTCAATGAGCAGTTCTTC,CASSLTGARFNEQFF
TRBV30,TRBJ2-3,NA,TGTGCCTGGAGTGTACTTGGTTTGAGAAATACGCAGTATTTT,CAWSVLGLRNTQYF
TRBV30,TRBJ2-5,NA,TGTGCCTGGAGTCCAACTACGACTGGCCCCCCAGAGACCCAGTACTTC,CAWSPTTTGPPETQYF
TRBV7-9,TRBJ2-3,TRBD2,TGTGCCAGCAGCATGACGGGACTAGCGGGAGATACGCAGTATTTT,CASSMTGLAGDTQYF
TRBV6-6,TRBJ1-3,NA,TGTGCCAGCAGGTCCACGGGAGGTGGAAACACCATATATTTT,CASRSTGGGNTIYF
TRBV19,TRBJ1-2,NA,TGTGCCACACGGGTGCAATTAAGCGGCTACACCTTC,CATRVQLSGYTF
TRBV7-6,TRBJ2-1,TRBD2,TGTGCCAGCACCCCCGGGGGGTCCTACAATGAGCAGTTCTTC,CASTPGGSYNEQFF
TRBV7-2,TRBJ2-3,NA,TGTGCCAGCAGCGCCCGCCTAGCTATCAATTCAGATACGCAGTATTTT,CASSARLAINSDTQYF
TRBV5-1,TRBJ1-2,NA,TGCGCCAGCAGCCAGGACACCACCTCGCTTAACTATGGCTACACCTTC,CASSQDTTSLNYGYTF
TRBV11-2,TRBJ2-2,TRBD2,TGTGCCAGCAGCTCTAGCGGGAGGGACGGGGAGCTGTTTTTT,CASSSSGRDGELFF
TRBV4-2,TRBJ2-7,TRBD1,TGTGCCAGCAGCCAAGACAGGACAGGGAGCTACTACGAGCAGTACTTC,CASSQDRTGSYYEQYF
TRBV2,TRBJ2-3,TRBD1,TGTGCCAGCGGTCAAGGACAGGGATACACAGATACGCAGTATTTT,CASGQGQGYTDTQYF
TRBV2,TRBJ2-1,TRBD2,TGTGCCAGCAGCAAGAGGGGGCTAGCGGGAGTAGGAAATGAGCAGTTCTTC,CASSKRGLAGVGNEQFF
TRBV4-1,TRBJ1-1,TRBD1,TGCGCCAGCAGCCAAGACCCCCAGGGGGTAATTCAGGACACTGAAGCTTTCTTT,CASSQDPQGVIQDTEAFF
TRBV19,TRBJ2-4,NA,TGTGCCAGTAGTATTTTACAGGGTCACATTCAGTACTTC,CASSILQGHIQYF
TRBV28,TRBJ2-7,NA,TGTGCCAGCAGTTTAATTCGCGCGGGAACCGAGCAGTACTTC,CASSLIRAGTEQYF
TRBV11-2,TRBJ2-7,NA,TGTGCCAGCAGACCCGTCTCCGGGATCCCATCCGAGCAGTACTTC,CASRPVSGIPSEQYF
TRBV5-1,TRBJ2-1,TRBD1,TGCGCCAGCAGCTTACACACAGGGGAACCCCGCTACAATGAGCAGTTCTTC,CASSLHTGEPRYNEQFF
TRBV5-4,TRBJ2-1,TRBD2,TGTGCCAGCACCCACGGGACTAGGGACAATGAGCAGTTCTTC,CASTHGTRDNEQFF
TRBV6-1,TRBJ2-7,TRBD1,TGTGCCAGCAGTGCGCAGGGGGCGCGGTACGAGCAGTACTTC,CASSAQGARYEQYF
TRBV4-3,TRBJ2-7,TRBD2,TGCGCCAGCAGCAGTAGCGGGGGATTGGACGAGCAGTACTTC,CASSSSGGLDEQYF